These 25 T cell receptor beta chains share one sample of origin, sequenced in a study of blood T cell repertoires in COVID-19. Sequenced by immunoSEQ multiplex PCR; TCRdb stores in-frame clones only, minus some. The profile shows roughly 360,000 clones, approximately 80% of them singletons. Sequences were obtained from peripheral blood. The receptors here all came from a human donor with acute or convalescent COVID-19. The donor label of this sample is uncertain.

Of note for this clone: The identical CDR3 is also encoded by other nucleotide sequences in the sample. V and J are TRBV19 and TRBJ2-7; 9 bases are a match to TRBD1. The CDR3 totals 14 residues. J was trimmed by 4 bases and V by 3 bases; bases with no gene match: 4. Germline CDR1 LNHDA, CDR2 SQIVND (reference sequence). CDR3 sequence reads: CASSIRDRAYEQYF. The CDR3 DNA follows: TGTGCCAGTAGTATCCGGGACAGGGCTTACGAGCAGTACTTC.

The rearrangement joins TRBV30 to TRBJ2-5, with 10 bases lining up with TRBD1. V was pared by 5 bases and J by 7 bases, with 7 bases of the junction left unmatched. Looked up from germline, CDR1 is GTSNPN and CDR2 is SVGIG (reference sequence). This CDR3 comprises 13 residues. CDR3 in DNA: TGTGCCTGGGACCGGGACAGGGGTGGGACCCAGTACTTC. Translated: CAWDRDRGGTQYF.

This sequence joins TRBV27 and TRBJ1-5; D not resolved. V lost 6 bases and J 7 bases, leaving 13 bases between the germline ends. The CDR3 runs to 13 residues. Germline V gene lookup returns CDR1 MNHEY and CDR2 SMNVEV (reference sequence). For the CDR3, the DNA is TGTGCCAGCAGAGAGGGTACGGGGCAGCCCCAGCATTTT. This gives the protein CASREGTGQPQHF.

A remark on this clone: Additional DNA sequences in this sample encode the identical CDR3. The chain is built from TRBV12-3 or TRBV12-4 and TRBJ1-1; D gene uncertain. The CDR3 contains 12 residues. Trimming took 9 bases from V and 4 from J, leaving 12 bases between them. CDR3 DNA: TGTGCCAGTTCAAGGAGGGTCACTGAAGCTTTCTTT. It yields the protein CASSRRVTEAFF.

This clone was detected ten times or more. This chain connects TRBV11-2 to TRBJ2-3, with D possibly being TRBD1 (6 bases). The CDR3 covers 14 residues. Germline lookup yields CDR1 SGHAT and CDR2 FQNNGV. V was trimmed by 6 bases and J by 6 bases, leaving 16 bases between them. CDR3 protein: CASRMRDKSDTQYF. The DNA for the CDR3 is TGTGCCAGCAGAATGAGGGACAAGTCGGATACGCAGTATTTT.

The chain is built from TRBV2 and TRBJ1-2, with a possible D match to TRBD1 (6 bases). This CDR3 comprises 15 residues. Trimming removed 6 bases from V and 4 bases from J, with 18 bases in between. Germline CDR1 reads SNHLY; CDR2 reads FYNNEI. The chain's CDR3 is CASRPQTGRGYGYTF. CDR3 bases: TGTGCCAGCAGGCCTCAGACAGGCCGGGGCTATGGCTACACCTTC.

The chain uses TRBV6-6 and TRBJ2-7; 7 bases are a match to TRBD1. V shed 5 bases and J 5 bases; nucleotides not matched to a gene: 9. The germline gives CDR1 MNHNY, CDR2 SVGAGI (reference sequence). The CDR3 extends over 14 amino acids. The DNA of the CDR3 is TGTGCCAGCAGTCCCGGACAGGCACGGGACGAGCAGTACTTC. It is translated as CASSPGQARDEQYF.

For the CDR3, the DNA is TGTGCCAGCAGCTCCAGGACGGAGGTGGCGCAGTACTTC. Its translation is CASSSRTEVAQYF. This chain connects TRBV7-8 to TRBJ2-7; TRBD2 is a possible D gene (5 bases). The CDR3 extends over 13 amino acids. Germline V gives CDR1 SGHVS, CDR2 FQNEAQ. Trimming shortened V by 4 bases and J by 9 bases, and 16 bases separated the two germline ends.

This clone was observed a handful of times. The CDR3 DNA follows: TGTGCCAGCAGTTCGGACAGGGTGGTCACCGAAGCTTTCTTT. Protein sequence: CASSSDRVVTEAFF. The rearrangement joins TRBV2 to TRBJ1-1, with 8 bases identical to TRBD1. The CDR3 runs to 14 residues. Germline-derived CDR1 and CDR2 are SNHLY and FYNNEI. Trimming took 5 bases from V and 8 from J; bases not matched to a gene: 10. Variable domain in full (rest from reference TRBV2 and TRBJ1-1): EPEVTQTPSHQVTQMGQEVILRCVPISNHLYFYWYRQILGQKVEFLVSFYNNEISEKSEIFDDQFSVERPDGSNFTLKIRSTKLEDSAMYFCASSSDRVVTEAFFGQGTRLTVV.

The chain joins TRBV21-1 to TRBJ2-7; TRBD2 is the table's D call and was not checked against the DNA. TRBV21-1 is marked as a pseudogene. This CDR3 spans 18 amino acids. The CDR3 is CASSKIREGENISYEQYF. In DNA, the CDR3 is TGTGCCAGCAGCAAAATTCGGGAAGGCGAAAACATCTCCTACGAGCAGTACTTC.

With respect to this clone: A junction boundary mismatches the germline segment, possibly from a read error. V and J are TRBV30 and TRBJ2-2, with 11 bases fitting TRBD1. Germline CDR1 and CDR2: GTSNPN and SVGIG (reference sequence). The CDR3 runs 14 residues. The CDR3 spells CAGRGQGVAGELFF. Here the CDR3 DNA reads TGTGCCGGGAGGGGACAGGGGGTTGCCGGGGAGCTGTTTTTT.

CDR3 in DNA: TGTGCCAGCAGCTTCGGGTTTTTAGAGACCCAGTACTTC. Encoded protein: CASSFGFLETQYF. The V call is TRBV11-2, the J call TRBJ2-5; D is uncertain. V lost 3 bases to trimming and J lost 4 bases, with 9 bases between them. Germline values: CDR1 SGHAT, CDR2 FQNNGV. This CDR3 comprises 13 residues.

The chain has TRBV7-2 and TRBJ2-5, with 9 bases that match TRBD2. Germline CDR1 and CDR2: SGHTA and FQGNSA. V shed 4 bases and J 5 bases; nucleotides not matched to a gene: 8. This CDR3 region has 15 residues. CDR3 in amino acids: CASSSRRGGRETQYF. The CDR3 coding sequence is TGTGCCAGCAGCTCGCGGCGGGGGGGCCGGGAGACCCAGTACTTC.

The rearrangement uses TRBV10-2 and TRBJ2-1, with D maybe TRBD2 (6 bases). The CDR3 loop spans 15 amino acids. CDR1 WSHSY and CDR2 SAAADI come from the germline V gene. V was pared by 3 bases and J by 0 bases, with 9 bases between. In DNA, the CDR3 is TGCGCCAGCAGTGATGGCGGGAACTCCTACAATGAGCAGTTCTTC. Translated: CASSDGGNSYNEQFF.

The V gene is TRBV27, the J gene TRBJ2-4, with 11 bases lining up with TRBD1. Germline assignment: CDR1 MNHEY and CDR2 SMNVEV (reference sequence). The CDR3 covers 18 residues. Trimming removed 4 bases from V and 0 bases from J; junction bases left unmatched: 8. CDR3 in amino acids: CASSSGQGGIGAKNIQYF. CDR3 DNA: TGTGCCAGCAGTTCGGGACAGGGGGGGATAGGAGCCAAAAACATTCAGTACTTC.

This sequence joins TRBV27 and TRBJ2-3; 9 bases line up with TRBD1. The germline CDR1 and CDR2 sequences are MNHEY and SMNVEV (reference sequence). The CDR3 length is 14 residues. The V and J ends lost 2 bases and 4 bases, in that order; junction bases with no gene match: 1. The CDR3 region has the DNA TGTGCCAGCAGTTTAGACAGGGGGGCAGATACGCAGTATTTT. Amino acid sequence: CASSLDRGADTQYF.

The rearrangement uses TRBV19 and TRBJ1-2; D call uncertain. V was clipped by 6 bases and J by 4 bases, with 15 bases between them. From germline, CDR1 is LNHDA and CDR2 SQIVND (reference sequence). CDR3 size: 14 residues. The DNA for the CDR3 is TGTGCCAGTAGCCAATGGACTCGGACCTATGGCTACACCTTC. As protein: CASSQWTRTYGYTF.

DNA of the CDR3: TGTGCCAGCAGCGACCTAGCGGGGTTCTACAATGAGCAGTTCTTC. It codes for CASSDLAGFYNEQFF. The chain couples TRBV21-1 to TRBJ2-1; the table gives TRBD2 as D, unverified against the DNA. TRBV21-1 is deemed a pseudogene. The CDR3 runs to 15 residues.

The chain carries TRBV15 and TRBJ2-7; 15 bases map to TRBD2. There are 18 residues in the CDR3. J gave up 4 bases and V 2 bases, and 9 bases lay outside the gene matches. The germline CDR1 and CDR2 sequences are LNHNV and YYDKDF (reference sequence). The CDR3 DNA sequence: TGTGCCACCAGCAGATCCTTGGGACTAGCGGGAGGCGGTTACGAGCAGTACTTC. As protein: CATSRSLGLAGGGYEQYF.

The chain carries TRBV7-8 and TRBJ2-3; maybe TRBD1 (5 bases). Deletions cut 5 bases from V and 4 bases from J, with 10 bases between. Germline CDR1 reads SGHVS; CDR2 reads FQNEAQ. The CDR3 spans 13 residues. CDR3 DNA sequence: TGTGCCAGCAGCATAGGGGCCGCAGATACGCAGTATTTT. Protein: CASSIGAADTQYF.

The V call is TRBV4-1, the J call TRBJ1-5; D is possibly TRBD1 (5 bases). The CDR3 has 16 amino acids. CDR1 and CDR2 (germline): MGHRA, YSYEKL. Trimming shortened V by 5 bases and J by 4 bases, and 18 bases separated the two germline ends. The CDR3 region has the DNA TGCGCCAGCAGCTCCCGATCCGGGGGGGGTAATCAGCCCCAGCATTTT. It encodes CASSSRSGGGNQPQHF.

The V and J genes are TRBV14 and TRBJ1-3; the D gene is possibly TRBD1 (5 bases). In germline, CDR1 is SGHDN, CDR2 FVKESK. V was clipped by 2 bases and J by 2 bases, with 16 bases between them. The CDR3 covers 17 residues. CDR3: CASSQLRGPAPGNTIYF. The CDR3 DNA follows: TGTGCCAGCAGCCAATTAAGGGGTCCGGCGCCTGGAAACACCATATATTTT.

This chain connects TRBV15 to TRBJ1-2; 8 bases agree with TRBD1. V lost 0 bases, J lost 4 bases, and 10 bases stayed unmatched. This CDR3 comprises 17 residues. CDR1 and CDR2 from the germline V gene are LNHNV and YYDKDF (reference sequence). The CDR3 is CATSRDRVAGGGYGYTF. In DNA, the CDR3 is TGTGCCACCAGCAGAGATCGAGTTGCAGGGGGCGGCTATGGCTACACCTTC.

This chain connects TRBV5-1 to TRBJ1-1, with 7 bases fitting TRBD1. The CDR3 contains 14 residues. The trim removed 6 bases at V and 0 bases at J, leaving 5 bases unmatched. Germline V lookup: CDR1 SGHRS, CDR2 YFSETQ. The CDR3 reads CASTTGQLNTEAFF. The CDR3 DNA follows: TGCGCCAGCACCACGGGACAGCTGAACACTGAAGCTTTCTTT.

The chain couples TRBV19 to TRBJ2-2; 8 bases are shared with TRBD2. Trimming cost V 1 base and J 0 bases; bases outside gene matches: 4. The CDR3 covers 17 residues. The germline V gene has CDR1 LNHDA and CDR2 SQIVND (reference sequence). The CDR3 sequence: CASSIGIGGANTGELFF. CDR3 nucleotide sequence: TGTGCCAGTAGTATAGGCATCGGGGGGGCGAACACCGGGGAGCTGTTTTTT.